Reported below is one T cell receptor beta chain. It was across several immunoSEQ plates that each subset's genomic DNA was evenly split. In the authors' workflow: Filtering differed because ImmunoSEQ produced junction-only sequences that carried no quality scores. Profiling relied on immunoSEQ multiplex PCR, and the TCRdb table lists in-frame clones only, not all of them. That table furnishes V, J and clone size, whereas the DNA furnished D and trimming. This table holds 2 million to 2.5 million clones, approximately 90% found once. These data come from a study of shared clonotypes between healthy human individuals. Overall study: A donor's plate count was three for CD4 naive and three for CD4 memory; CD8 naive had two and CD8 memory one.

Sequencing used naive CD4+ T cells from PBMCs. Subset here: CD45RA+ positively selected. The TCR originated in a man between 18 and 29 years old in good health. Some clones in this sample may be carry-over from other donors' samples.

The CDR3 loop reads CASTLGTGQGRYTQYF. CDR3 in DNA: TGTGCCAGCACCCTTGGAACGGGACAGGGGCGGTATACGCAGTATTTT. The chain joins TRBV5-5 to TRBJ2-3; 10 bases match TRBD1. Germline V CDR1 and CDR2: SGHKS, YYEKEE (reference sequence). CDR3 length equals 16 residues. V gave up 6 bases and J gave up 7 bases; unmatched junction bases: 14.